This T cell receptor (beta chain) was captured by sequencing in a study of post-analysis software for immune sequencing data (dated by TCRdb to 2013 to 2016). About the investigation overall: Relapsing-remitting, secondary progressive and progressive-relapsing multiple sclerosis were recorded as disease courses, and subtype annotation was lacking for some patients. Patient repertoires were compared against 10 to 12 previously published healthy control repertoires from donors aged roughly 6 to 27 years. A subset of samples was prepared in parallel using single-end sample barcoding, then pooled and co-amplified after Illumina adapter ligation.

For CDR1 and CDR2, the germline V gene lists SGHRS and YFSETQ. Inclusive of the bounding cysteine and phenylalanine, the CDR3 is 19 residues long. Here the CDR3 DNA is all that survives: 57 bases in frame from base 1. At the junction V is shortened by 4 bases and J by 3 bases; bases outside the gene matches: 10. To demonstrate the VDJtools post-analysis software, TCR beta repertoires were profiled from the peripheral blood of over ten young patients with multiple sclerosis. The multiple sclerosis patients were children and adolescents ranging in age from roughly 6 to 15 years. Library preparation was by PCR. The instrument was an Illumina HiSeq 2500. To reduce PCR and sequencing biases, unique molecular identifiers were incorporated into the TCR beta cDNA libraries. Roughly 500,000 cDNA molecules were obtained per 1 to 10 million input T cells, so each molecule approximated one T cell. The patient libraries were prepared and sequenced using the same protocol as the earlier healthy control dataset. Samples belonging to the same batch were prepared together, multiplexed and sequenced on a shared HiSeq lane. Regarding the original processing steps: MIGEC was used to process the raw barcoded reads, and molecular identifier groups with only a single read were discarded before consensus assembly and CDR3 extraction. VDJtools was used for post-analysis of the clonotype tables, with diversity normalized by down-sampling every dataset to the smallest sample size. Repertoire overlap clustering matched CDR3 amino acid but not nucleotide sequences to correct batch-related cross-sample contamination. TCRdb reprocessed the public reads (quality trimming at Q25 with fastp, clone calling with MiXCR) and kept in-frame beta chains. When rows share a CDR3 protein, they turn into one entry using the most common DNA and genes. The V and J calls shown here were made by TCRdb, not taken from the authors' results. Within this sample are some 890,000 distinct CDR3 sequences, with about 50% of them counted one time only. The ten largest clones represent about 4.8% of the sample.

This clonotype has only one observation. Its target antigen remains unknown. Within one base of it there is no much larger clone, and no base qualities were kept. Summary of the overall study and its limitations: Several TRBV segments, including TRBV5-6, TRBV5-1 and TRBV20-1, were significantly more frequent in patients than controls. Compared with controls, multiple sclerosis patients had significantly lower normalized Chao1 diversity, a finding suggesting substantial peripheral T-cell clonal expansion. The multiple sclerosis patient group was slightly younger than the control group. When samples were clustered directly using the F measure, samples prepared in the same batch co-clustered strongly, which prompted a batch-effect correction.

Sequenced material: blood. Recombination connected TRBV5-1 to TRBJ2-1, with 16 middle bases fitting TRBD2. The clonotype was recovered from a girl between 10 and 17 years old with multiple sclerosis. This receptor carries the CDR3 CASSMAGTSGGAGYNEQFF. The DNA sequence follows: TGCGCCAGCAGCATGGCCGGGACTAGCGGGGGGGCCGGCTACAATGAGCAGTTCTTC.